The 5 T cell receptor beta chains in this list originate from one sample, sequenced in a study of Tregs in tolerant kidney transplant recipients (dated by TCRdb to between 2017 and 2020). The time point label, read with the paper, signifies: blood sample drawn before combined kidney and bone marrow transplant. To prepare the library, the immunoSEQ multiplex PCR assay was applied. The table comes from immuneACCESS by way of TCRdb, which keeps in-frame sequences with V and J called. Part of the clones is missing from these tables; in studies checked, under half for an unresolved V gene and the rest for unknown reasons. The sample table holds fewer than 80,000 clones, of which 85% to 90% were seen once. Jointly, the top ten make up more than 0.35% of the sample. This specimen consisted of CD4+ T cells from blood, obtained before the transplant. These receptors all stem from a human donor who received a combined kidney and bone marrow transplant.

The rearrangement links TRBV19 to TRBJ1-2; D gene ambiguous. V was trimmed by 7 bases and J by 0 bases, leaving 9 bases between them. The CDR3 totals 13 residues. The germline V gene encodes CDR1 LNHDA and CDR2 SQIVND (reference sequence). The CDR3 here is CASKTQANYGYTF. The CDR3 DNA sequence: TGTGCCAGTAAAACACAAGCTAACTATGGCTACACCTTC.

The chain employs TRBV6-1 and TRBJ1-2; 8 bases line up with TRBD1. This CDR3 has 12 residues. The junction had 2 bases not matched to a gene; V was cut back by 6 bases and J by 5 bases. Germline values: CDR1 MNHNS, CDR2 SASEGT. The CDR3 DNA reads as TGTGCCAGCAGGACAGGGGTTTATGGCTACACCTTC. Its translation: CASRTGVYGYTF.

V usage is TRBV7-2 and J usage is TRBJ2-4; 8 bases align to TRBD1. Germline V gene sequence: CDR1 SGHTA, CDR2 FQGNSA. With 7 bases clipped from V and 13 bases from J, the junction kept 9 bases outside the gene matches. There are 12 residues in the CDR3. CDR3 region: CASNLDRGGQYF. The CDR3 DNA is TGTGCCAGCAACCTAGACAGGGGTGGCCAGTACTTC.

This clone is a singleton in its sample. J is TRBJ2-7 and V is TRBV27, with D possibly TRBD1 on 5 matching bases. Germline V gene sequence: CDR1 MNHEY, CDR2 SMNVEV (reference sequence). The CDR3 spans 16 residues. V was shortened by 5 bases and J by 1 base, with 18 bases between the two germline ends. The CDR3 sequence is CASSSRQTSPSYEQYF. CDR3 sequence (DNA): TGTGCCAGCAGTAGTAGACAGACAAGCCCTTCCTACGAGCAGTACTTC.

J is TRBJ2-6 and V is TRBV27; no firm D call. V was cut by 5 bases and J by 0 bases, with 5 bases left in between. This CDR3 comprises 14 residues. CDR1 and CDR2 (germline): MNHEY, SMNVEV (reference sequence). This chain's CDR3 is CASSGGSGANVLTF. In DNA form, the CDR3 reads TGTGCCAGCAGTGGCGGCTCTGGGGCCAACGTCCTGACTTTC.